This paragraph covers one T cell receptor (beta chain) sequence. The data were taken from a study of blood T cell repertoires in COVID-19. Study overall: Spain, Italy and the United States supplied samples that represented acute and convalescent COVID-19. From T cells, B-cell-depleted T cells, or PBMCs came the material, which was cDNA or gDNA.

Authors' data handling: How many nucleated cells were present was estimated from reference gene primer amplification. Generated by immunoSEQ multiplex PCR, the TCRdb table keeps only in-frame clones and is missing some. The V and J calls and clone size come from that table; D and trimming were worked out from the DNA. The sample carries about 97,000 clones, about 85% recorded once. V gave up 5 bases and J gave up 9 bases; unmatched junction bases: 4. Germline V gene data show CDR1 as MNHEY and CDR2 as SVGAGI. The CDR3 length is 14 residues. The TCR was taken from a man aged 50-59 years with active COVID-19. The gene calls are TRBV6-5 and TRBJ1-6, with TRBD1 matching over 10 bases. The specimen sequenced was peripheral blood. In DNA form, the CDR3 reads TGTGCCAGCAGTCCGCGACAGGGGGCTTCACCCCTCCACTTT. This codes for CASSPRQGASPLHF.